The T cell receptor (beta chain) described here comes from a study of metastatic and nonmetastatic thyroid tumors. TCRdb ran MiXCR on the PCR reads. The repertoire holds 55,000 or so clones, with around a sixth as singletons. Thyroid surgery was performed in patients who had received no treatment beforehand. This clone was seen only a few times. The germline V gene has CDR1 MNHNS and CDR2 SASEGT. V gave up 5 bases and J gave up 14 bases; unmatched junction bases: 25. This CDR3 contains 18 residues. This TCR derives from a female donor with papillary thyroid cancer or a benign thyroid nodule (not recorded which). Some clones in this sample may be carry-over from other donors' samples. This chain uses TRBV6-1 with TRBJ2-3; the match to TRBD2 covers 10 bases. Material: blood. As DNA, the CDR3 is TGTGCCAGCAGTAAGCCCACTACCGGGACTAGCGTACCTAGCAGGTTGTATTTT. Translated: CASSKPTTGTSVPSRLYF.